A single sample gave rise to the 23 T cell receptor beta chains below, sequenced in a study of T cells in Graves' hyperthyroidism and ophthalmopathy (dated by TCRdb to between 2018 and 2020). Receptor amplification or capture employed multiplex PCR. Sequencing was carried out with an Illumina HiSeq 2000. TCR beta CDR3 regions were amplified from RNA transcripts. The first round of RT-PCR for the TCR CDR3 was performed with the HTBI primer set and the Qiagen OneStep RT-PCR kit. TCRdb reworked the public reads: Q25 trimming with fastp, MiXCR clone assembly, productive beta chains retained. Each entry merges the rows of one CDR3 protein and shows their most common DNA and genes. A total of under 650,000 distinct CDR3 sequences appear in this sample, under 20% of them only once. The ten largest make up less than 4.5% of the sample. The sequenced sample consisted of blood. Source of these receptors: a woman younger than 45 with Graves' hyperthyroidism.

This clonotype was counted ten times or more. The chain couples TRBV2 to TRBJ1-5, with TRBD1 matching 7 bases. Losses at the gene ends were 8 bases for V and 5 bases for J; bases not matched to a gene: 0. The CDR3 loop spans 11 amino acids. The germline CDR1 and CDR2 sequences are SNHLY and FYNNEI. CDR3 nucleotides: TGTGCCAGCGGACAGGATCAGCCCCAGCATTTT. It specifies CASGQDQPQHF. Together with reference TRBV2 and TRBJ1-5, the CDR3 gives the full variable domain: EPEVTQTPSHQVTQMGQEVILRCVPISNHLYFYWYRQILGQKVEFLVSFYNNEISEKSEIFDDQFSVERPDGSNFTLKIRSTKLEDSAMYFCASGQDQPQHFGDGTRLSIL.

This clonotype was found many times. The V call is TRBV6-1, the J call TRBJ2-1; 8 bases map to TRBD1. The J segment lost 6 bases and the V segment lost 6 bases, leaving 16 bases of the junction unmatched. CDR3 length equals 17 residues. Germline lookup yields CDR1 MNHNS and CDR2 SASEGT. CDR3 coding DNA: TGTGCCAGCAGCCCCCCGGACAGGGTAGCACCGATCAATGAGCAGTTCTTC. This gives the protein CASSPPDRVAPINEQFF.

In this sample, this clonotype turned up a few times. V gene TRBV27 combines with J gene TRBJ2-3; no reliable D call. The CDR3 covers 14 residues. Trimming removed 3 bases at V and 1 base at J, with 8 bases between. Germline values: CDR1 MNHEY, CDR2 SMNVEV (reference sequence). The CDR3 DNA reads TGTGCCAGCAGTTTCACCTGGGGCACAGATACGCAGTATTTT. It is translated as CASSFTWGTDTQYF.

This clonotype was counted at least ten times. The chain is built from TRBV7-2 and TRBJ2-1, with D unresolved. The CDR3 runs to 13 residues. Germline V gene sequence: CDR1 SGHTA, CDR2 FQGNSA. V was shortened by 7 bases and J by 0 bases, with 7 bases between the two germline ends. Here the CDR3 DNA reads TGTGCCAGCACAATCAGCTCCTACAATGAGCAGTTCTTC. It yields the protein CASTISSYNEQFF.

In its sample, this clonotype was seen many times. The CDR3 DNA sequence: TGTGCCAGCAGCTTAGAATTAAGCGCTTACAATGAGCAGTTCTTC. Protein product: CASSLELSAYNEQFF. This sequence joins TRBV7-9 and TRBJ2-1; no definite D call. Germline CDR1 is SEHNR and CDR2 is FQNEAQ (reference sequence). This CDR3 region has 15 residues. Trimming removed 1 base at V and 4 bases at J, with 11 bases between.

The genes are TRBV30 and TRBJ2-7; 7 bases are shared with TRBD2. V dropped 4 bases and J dropped 6; count of bases not matched to a gene: 9. CDR1 and CDR2 from the germline V gene are GTSNPN and SVGIG (reference sequence). The CDR3 is made up of 13 amino acids. The CDR3 loop reads CAWTWGGVGEQYF. The CDR3 DNA sequence: TGTGCCTGGACTTGGGGGGGAGTGGGCGAGCAGTACTTC.

The chain links TRBV29-1 to TRBJ2-5, with D maybe TRBD2 (6 bases). Deletions cut 1 base from V and 5 bases from J, with 17 bases between. Germline CDR1 is SQVTM and CDR2 is ANQGSEA. The CDR3 is 15 residues long. The CDR3 region has the DNA TGCAGCGTTGAAGTCGCAGGAGGAGGGCGTGAGACCCAGTACTTC. This gives the protein CSVEVAGGGRETQYF.

This clonotype has only a few counts. This CDR3 is CASSGAGTSGNYDEQFF. The CDR3, as DNA: TGTGCCAGCAGCGGAGCCGGGACTAGCGGGAATTATGATGAGCAGTTCTTC. The genes are TRBV12-3 or TRBV12-4 and TRBJ2-1; 13 nucleotides match TRBD2. V shed 6 bases and J 8 bases; nucleotides not matched to a gene: 13. This CDR3 spans 17 amino acids.

This clonotype was observed many times. The gene calls are TRBV27 and TRBJ2-7, with D perhaps matching TRBD2 (6 bases). The V and J ends lost 2 bases and 0 bases respectively, with 8 bases between them. The CDR3 is 14 residues long. Germline V CDR1 and CDR2: MNHEY, SMNVEV (reference sequence). Here the CDR3 reads CASSLAGSSYEQYF. CDR3 coding DNA: TGTGCCAGCAGTTTAGCGGGGAGCTCCTACGAGCAGTACTTC.

In this sample, this clonotype turned up many times. The chain's CDR3 is CASSTGGTSNEKLFF. CDR3 sequence (DNA): TGTGCCAGCAGCACAGGGGGGACTTCTAATGAAAAACTGTTTTTT. The chain is built from TRBV12-3 or TRBV12-4 and TRBJ1-4, with 8 bases fitting TRBD1. V trimming: 6 bases; J trimming: 3 bases; junction bases outside the gene matches: 6. This CDR3 is 15 amino acids long.

Worth noting for this clonotype: Since a much larger clone is just one base distant, this may be a read error. The CDR3 does not end in the conserved phenylalanine or tryptophan, so this is likely a read error. V is TRBV30 and J is TRBJ2-1, with D unresolved. The V end was cut by 5 bases, the J end by 4 bases, with 9 bases between. This CDR3 has 12 amino acids. Germline loops: CDR1 GTSNPN, CDR2 SVGIG (reference sequence). CDR3 protein: CAWRLIYNEQFL. The CDR3, as DNA: TGTGCCTGGCGACTTATATACAATGAGCAGTTCCTC.

This chain uses TRBV27 with TRBJ1-6; 9 bases agree with TRBD1. V trimming: 5 bases; J trimming: 7 bases; junction bases outside the gene matches: 6. The CDR3 spans 15 residues. Germline loops: CDR1 MNHEY, CDR2 SMNVEV (reference sequence). CDR3 nucleotides: TGTGCCAGCAGTAAACAGGGGGCTAGCAATTCACCCCTCCACTTT. Protein sequence: CASSKQGASNSPLHF.

The chain has TRBV4-3 and TRBJ1-4; 8 bases fit TRBD1. After removal of 0 bases from V and 6 bases from J, the junction contained 3 bases not matched to a gene. The CDR3 sequence is 15 residues long. Germline assignment: CDR1 LGHNA and CDR2 YSLEER. The CDR3 is CASSQDLDRDEKLFF. CDR3 bases: TGCGCCAGCAGCCAAGATCTGGACAGGGATGAAAAACTGTTTTTT.

This clonotype was observed many times. The chain combines TRBV28 with TRBJ2-1; the D is unclear. The CDR3 contains 20 residues. Trimming took 3 bases from V and 0 from J, leaving 24 bases between them. The germline gives CDR1 MDHEN, CDR2 SYDVKM. The CDR3, as DNA: TGTGCCAGCAGTTTTGGCACAACTCCGGCCTTAGTAGGCTCCTACAATGAGCAGTTCTTC. Amino acid sequence: CASSFGTTPALVGSYNEQFF.

At least ten counts were recorded for this clonotype. The DNA for the CDR3 is TGTGCCAGCAGCCAGGGGGGGGGCAACTATGGCTACACCTTC. This encodes CASSQGGGNYGYTF. The rearrangement uses TRBV28 and TRBJ1-2; 7 bases match TRBD1. The CDR3 extends over 14 amino acids. From germline, CDR1 is MDHEN and CDR2 SYDVKM. J lost 2 bases, V lost 6 bases, and 6 bases had no gene match.

This chain uses TRBV19 with TRBJ2-5; D unclear. Germline V gives CDR1 LNHDA, CDR2 SQIVND (reference sequence). The CDR3 totals 15 residues. Trimming left V 1 base short and J 5 bases short, with 14 bases between. This CDR3 reads CASSIGPLEGETQYF. DNA of the CDR3: TGTGCCAGTAGTATAGGGCCGCTAGAAGGGGAGACCCAGTACTTC.

This clonotype was observed many times. This rearrangement joins TRBV11-2 to TRBJ2-7, with D uncertain. CDR3 length: 14 residues. V lost 1 base, J lost 3 bases, and 10 bases lay in between. Germline assignment: CDR1 SGHAT and CDR2 FQNNGV. Written as DNA, the CDR3 is TGTGCCAGCAGCTTAGGTTACAGACTCTACGAGCAGTACTTC. It encodes CASSLGYRLYEQYF.

Ten or more counts support this clonotype. V is TRBV11-2 and J is TRBJ2-5, with a tentative D call TRBD1 (6 bases). This CDR3 has 14 residues. Germline V CDR1 and CDR2: SGHAT, FQNNGV. Trimming shortened V by 5 bases and J by 1 base, and 11 bases separated the two germline ends. This chain's CDR3 is CASSDGQSQETQYF. DNA for the CDR3: TGTGCCAGCAGCGACGGACAGTCCCAAGAGACCCAGTACTTC.

The chain recombines TRBV2 with TRBJ2-1; 10 bases fit TRBD2. The germline CDR1 and CDR2 sequences are SNHLY and FYNNEI. The junction had 10 bases not matched to a gene; V was cut back by 5 bases and J by 9 bases. The CDR3 totals 15 residues. The CDR3 coding sequence is TGTGCCAGCAGTAGGGCTAGCGGGAGTTGGGGTGAGCAGTTCTTC. Translating it yields CASSRASGSWGEQFF.

The V and J genes are TRBV10-1 and TRBJ2-7; no firm D call. Germline V gene sequence: CDR1 WNHNN, CDR2 SYGVQD (reference sequence). Trimming shortened V by 7 bases and J by 2 bases, and 12 bases separated the two germline ends. The CDR3 is 13 amino acids. The CDR3 nucleotides are TGCGCCAGCACTACACTTTCGGCCTACGAGCAGTACTTC. Its protein product is CASTTLSAYEQYF.

The chain couples TRBV6-5 to TRBJ1-2; unclear D gene. The germline gives CDR1 MNHEY, CDR2 SVGAGI. This CDR3 is built from 15 residues. The V and J ends lost 2 bases and 8 bases respectively, with 18 bases between them. In DNA, the CDR3 is TGTGCCAGCAGTTACGCTAGTGGGATCGGGCACGGCTACACCTTC. Protein product: CASSYASGIGHGYTF.

Ten or more counts support this clonotype. V usage is TRBV28 and J usage is TRBJ1-1; the match to TRBD1 covers 8 bases. This CDR3 comprises 14 residues. V lost 5 bases and J lost 6; bases outside the gene matches: 8. Germline assignment: CDR1 MDHEN and CDR2 SYDVKM. CDR3 sequence (DNA): TGTGCCAGCAGTCGGACAGGGTGGAAGGCTGAAGCTTTCTTT. It is translated as CASSRTGWKAEAFF.

The sample holds many counts of this clonotype. The V and J genes are TRBV12-3 or TRBV12-4 and TRBJ2-5; D may be TRBD1 or TRBD2 (6 bases each). Trimming took 1 base from V and 5 from J, leaving 14 bases between them. The CDR3 is 15 residues long. Here the CDR3 reads CASSLDSGGRETQYF. The CDR3 DNA is TGTGCCAGCAGTTTAGATTCCGGGGGCAGGGAGACCCAGTACTTC.